The 2 T cell receptor beta chains given below trace back to one sample, sequenced in a study of T-cell reconstitution after alpha-beta-depleted transplantation in children. TCRbeta library construction was performed incorporating unique molecular identifiers. TCRdb passed the PCR reads through MiXCR, listing each CDR3 protein once. Seen here are roughly 200,000 distinct CDR3 sequences, about a tenth observed once, and the top ten hold roughly 30%. Source: PBMCs, taken before TCRalphabeta/CD19-depleted stem cell transplant. The origin of the receptors is a child under two years old with acute myeloid leukemia, due to receive a stem cell transplant.

This clonotype has a count of ten or more. V gene TRBV7-9 combines with J gene TRBJ2-1, with D possibly TRBD2 on 5 matching bases. The CDR3 totals 13 residues. V was clipped by 1 base and J by 9 bases, with 10 bases between them. Germline-derived CDR1 and CDR2 are SEHNR and FQNEAQ (reference sequence). DNA for the CDR3: TGTGCCAGCAGCTTAGATTGGACTCCTGAGCAGTTCTTC. Translation: CASSLDWTPEQFF.

This clonotype was seen many times. V gene TRBV29-1 combines with J gene TRBJ2-1; 9 bases agree with TRBD2. V shed 7 bases and J 7 bases; nucleotides not matched to a gene: 8. From germline, CDR1 is SQVTM and CDR2 ANQGSEA. The CDR3 runs to 13 residues. CDR3 sequence reads: CSGTLAGANEQFF. CDR3 nucleotides: TGCAGCGGAACTTTAGCGGGAGCGAATGAGCAGTTCTTC.